Listed below are T cell receptor beta chains from one sample, sequenced in a study of technical replicates of blood from several donors. TCRdb's table, derived via immunoSEQ multiplex PCR, lists solely in-frame clones and lacks some. The repertoire consists of approximately 82,000 clones, with 96% occurring once and the leading ten covering 0.3% to 0.45%. Material: T cells isolated from PBMCs. The receptors here all came from a human donor in good health. Each CDR3 is given with its conserved first and last residue. Fields, in order: V gene, J gene, D gene, clone size, CDR3 protein, CDR3 DNA. The D gene is left open where the match is weak. Clone sizes are given selectively: once, few, many, or a class where the clone is expanded.

V: TRBV10-3; J: TRBJ1-2; D: TRBD1; size: -; CDR3: CAISRDRGNYGYTF; DNA: TGTGCCATCAGTAGGGACAGGGGAAACTATGGCTACACCTTC
V: TRBV5-6; J: TRBJ2-2; D: -; size: once; CDR3: CASSSDGLPANTGELFF; DNA: TGTGCCAGCAGCTCCGATGGACTCCCTGCGAACACCGGGGAGCTGTTTTTT
V: TRBV6-1; J: TRBJ2-5; D: -; size: few; CDR3: CASSELAQYF; DNA: TGTGCCAGCAGTGAACTTGCCCAGTACTTC
V: TRBV9; J: TRBJ2-1; D: TRBD2; size: once; CDR3: CASSVGVTGGGNEQFF; DNA: TGTGCCAGCAGCGTAGGAGTGACGGGAGGGGGAAATGAGCAGTTCTTC
V: TRBV18; J: TRBJ2-7; D: -; size: -; CDR3: CASSPPGGSYEQYF; DNA: TGTGCCAGCTCACCACCTGGAGGGTCCTACGAGCAGTACTTC
V: TRBV18; J: TRBJ2-1; D: -; size: -; CDR3: CASSPTLVTYNEQFF; DNA: TGTGCCAGCTCACCAACACTAGTTACCTACAATGAGCAGTTCTTC
V: TRBV5-1; J: TRBJ1-1; D: -; size: few; CDR3: CASSLFETEAFF; DNA: TGCGCCAGCAGCTTGTTCGAGACTGAAGCTTTCTTT
V: TRBV15; J: TRBJ2-3; D: -; size: -; CDR3: CATSRGREVTDTQYF; DNA: TGTGCCACCAGCAGAGGGAGGGAGGTCACAGATACGCAGTATTTT
V: TRBV28; J: TRBJ2-7; D: -; size: -; CDR3: CASGTSPLYEQYF; DNA: TGTGCCAGCGGCACATCTCCCCTCTACGAGCAGTACTTC
V: TRBV5-1; J: TRBJ2-3; D: TRBD2; size: once; CDR3: CASSLPSGDTQYF; DNA: TGCGCCAGCAGCTTGCCTAGCGGGGATACGCAGTATTTT
V: TRBV30; J: TRBJ1-1; D: -; size: -; CDR3: CAWSLQIDRQAFF; DNA: TGTGCCTGGAGCCTCCAGATCGACAGGCAAGCTTTCTTT
V: TRBV4-1; J: TRBJ1-2; D: TRBD1; size: -; CDR3: CASSQDPTGDGGYTF; DNA: TGCGCCAGCAGTCAAGATCCGACAGGGGACGGTGGCTACACCTTC
V: TRBV11-2; J: TRBJ2-7; D: TRBD2; size: -; CDR3: CASSLAVNYEQYF; DNA: TGTGCCAGCTCTCTAGCGGTCAACTACGAGCAGTACTTC
V: TRBV18; J: TRBJ2-2; D: -; size: -; CDR3: CASSPQGVNTGELFF; DNA: TGTGCCAGCTCACCGCAGGGCGTAAACACCGGGGAGCTGTTTTTT
V: TRBV30; J: TRBJ2-7; D: -; size: -; CDR3: CAWGIRRRYEQYF; DNA: TGTGCCTGGGGTATAAGGAGGCGATACGAGCAGTACTTC
V: TRBV13; J: TRBJ2-1; D: TRBD2; size: -; CDR3: CASDISIAGGSIISSYNEQFF; DNA: TGTGCGAGCGATATTTCAATAGCGGGAGGCTCAATAATTAGCTCCTACAATGAGCAGTTCTTC
V: TRBV12-2; J: TRBJ1-5; D: -; size: -; CDR3: CASRPGLAASNQPQHF; DNA: TGTGCAAGTCGCCCAGGACTGGCGGCGAGCAATCAGCCCCAGCATTTT
V: TRBV6-1; J: TRBJ2-1; D: TRBD2; size: -; CDR3: CASSELRTSDEQFF; DNA: TGTGCCAGCAGTGAACTGCGGACTAGTGATGAGCAGTTCTTC
V: TRBV5-1; J: TRBJ2-1; D: TRBD2; size: -; CDR3: CASSAGLAPNEQFF; DNA: TGCGCCAGCAGCGCGGGACTAGCCCCTAATGAGCAGTTCTTC
V: TRBV4-1; J: TRBJ2-2; D: TRBD2; size: once; CDR3: CASSPGGRVSNTGELFF; DNA: TGCGCCAGCAGCCCCGGCGGGAGGGTATCAAACACCGGGGAGCTGTTTTTT
V: TRBV5-1; J: TRBJ2-1; D: TRBD2; size: once; CDR3: CASSHSLAGGPRGYNEQFF; DNA: TGCGCCAGCAGCCACAGCCTAGCGGGAGGGCCGCGGGGGTACAATGAGCAGTTCTTC
V: TRBV28; J: TRBJ2-7; D: -; size: -; CDR3: CASGYLAGAHEQYF; DNA: TGTGCCAGCGGATACCTTGCGGGGGCCCACGAGCAGTACTTC
V: TRBV7-9; J: TRBJ2-3; D: -; size: -; CDR3: CASSLQHMRYTDTQYF; DNA: TGTGCCAGCAGCTTACAACATATGCGGTACACAGATACGCAGTATTTT
V: TRBV6-5; J: TRBJ2-7; D: TRBD1; size: -; CDR3: CASRTRGQGRYEQYF; DNA: TGTGCCAGCAGAACCCGGGGACAGGGAAGGTACGAGCAGTACTTC
V: TRBV4-2; J: TRBJ2-7; D: -; size: -; CDR3: CASSQGLYREYDEQYF; DNA: TGTGCCAGCAGCCAAGGCCTCTACAGGGAGTACGACGAGCAGTACTTC
V: TRBV5-6; J: TRBJ1-2; D: -; size: -; CDR3: CASRYQVLGGYTF; DNA: TGTGCCAGCAGATACCAAGTCCTCGGTGGCTACACCTTC
V: TRBV5-5; J: TRBJ1-4; D: -; size: -; CDR3: CASSLVPGYEKLFF; DNA: TGTGCCAGCAGCTTGGTGCCAGGGTATGAAAAACTGTTTTTT
V: TRBV5-4; J: TRBJ2-7; D: -; size: -; CDR3: CASSFRGGGEQYF; DNA: TGTGCCAGCAGCTTTCGTGGGGGAGGCGAGCAGTACTTC
V: TRBV6-1; J: TRBJ1-2; D: TRBD1; size: -; CDR3: CASSQGGAMRYTF; DNA: TGTGCCAGCAGTCAGGGGGGCGCTATGCGGTACACCTTC
V: TRBV5-4; J: TRBJ2-4; D: TRBD2; size: -; CDR3: CASSLGREDSNIQYF; DNA: TGTGCCAGCAGCTTGGGGCGGGAGGACTCTAACATTCAGTACTTC
V: TRBV7-9; J: TRBJ1-5; D: -; size: -; CDR3: CASSLAVGHQSWLQHF; DNA: TGTGCCAGCAGCTTAGCCGTGGGACATCAATCCTGGCTCCAGCATTTT
V: TRBV19; J: TRBJ2-1; D: -; size: -; CDR3: CASSTLGTPNEQFF; DNA: TGTGCCAGTAGTACACTCGGGACTCCTAATGAGCAGTTCTTC
V: TRBV5-1; J: TRBJ1-3; D: -; size: -; CDR3: CASSLVNSPSGNTIYF; DNA: TGCGCCAGCAGCTTGGTAAACTCCCCCTCTGGAAACACCATATATTTT
V: TRBV7-9; J: TRBJ2-3; D: -; size: -; CDR3: CASSIPWESTDTQYF; DNA: TGTGCCAGCAGCATCCCTTGGGAGAGCACAGATACGCAGTATTTT
V: TRBV6-6; J: TRBJ2-7; D: -; size: -; CDR3: CASRQTAAYEQYF; DNA: TGTGCCAGCAGACAGACAGCAGCCTACGAGCAGTACTTC
V: TRBV7-6; J: TRBJ2-3; D: -; size: -; CDR3: CASSLFGQTSTDTQYF; DNA: TGTGCCAGCAGCTTATTCGGTCAGACTAGCACAGATACGCAGTATTTT
V: TRBV27; J: TRBJ2-1; D: -; size: -; CDR3: CASQDGYNEQFF; DNA: TGTGCCAGTCAAGACGGGTACAATGAGCAGTTCTTC